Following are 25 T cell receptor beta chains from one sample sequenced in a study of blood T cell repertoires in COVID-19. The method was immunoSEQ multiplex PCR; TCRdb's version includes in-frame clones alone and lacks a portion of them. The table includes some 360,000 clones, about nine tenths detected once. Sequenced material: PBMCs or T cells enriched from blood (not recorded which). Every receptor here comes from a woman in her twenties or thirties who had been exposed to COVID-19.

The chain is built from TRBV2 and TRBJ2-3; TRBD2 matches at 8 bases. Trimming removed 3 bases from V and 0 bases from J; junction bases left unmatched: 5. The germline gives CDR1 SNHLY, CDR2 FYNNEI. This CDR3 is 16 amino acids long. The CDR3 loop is CASSDASSGSTDTQYF. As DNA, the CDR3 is TGTGCCAGCAGTGATGCTTCTAGCGGGAGCACAGATACGCAGTATTTT.

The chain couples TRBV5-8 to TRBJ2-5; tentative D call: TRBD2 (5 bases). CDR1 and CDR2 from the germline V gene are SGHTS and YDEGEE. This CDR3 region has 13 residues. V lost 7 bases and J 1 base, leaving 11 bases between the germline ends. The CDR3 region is CASSTRVQETQYF. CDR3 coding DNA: TGTGCCAGCTCGACGAGGGTCCAAGAGACCCAGTACTTC.

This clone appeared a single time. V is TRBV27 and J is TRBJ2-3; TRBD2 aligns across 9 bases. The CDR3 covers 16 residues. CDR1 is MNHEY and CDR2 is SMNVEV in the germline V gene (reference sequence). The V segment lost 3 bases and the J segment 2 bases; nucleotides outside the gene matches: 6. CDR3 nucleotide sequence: TGTGCCAGCAGTTTTCTCTCTAGCGGGAACACAGATACGCAGTATTTT. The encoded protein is CASSFLSSGNTDTQYF.

The CDR3 spells CASSEDPVRRNQPQHF. CDR3 nucleotide sequence: TGTGCCAGCAGTGAAGACCCAGTGAGGCGCAATCAGCCCCAGCATTTT. The chain employs TRBV6-1 and TRBJ1-5; D is unclear. CDR1 MNHNS and CDR2 SASEGT come from the germline V gene. V was trimmed by 1 base and J by 2 bases, leaving 12 bases between them. This CDR3 region has 16 residues.

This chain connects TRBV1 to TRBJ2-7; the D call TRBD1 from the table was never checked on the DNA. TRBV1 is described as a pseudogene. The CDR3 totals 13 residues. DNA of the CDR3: TGCACCAGCAGCCACCTCGAGGGGGACGAGCAGTACTTC. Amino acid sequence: CTSSHLEGDEQYF.

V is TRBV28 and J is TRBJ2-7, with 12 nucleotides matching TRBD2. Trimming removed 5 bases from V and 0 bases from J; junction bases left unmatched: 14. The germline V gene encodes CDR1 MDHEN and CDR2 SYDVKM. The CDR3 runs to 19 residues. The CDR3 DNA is TGTGCCAGCAGTCTCCCGGGACTAGCGGGCGGTCTTCTCTCCTACGAGCAGTACTTC. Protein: CASSLPGLAGGLLSYEQYF. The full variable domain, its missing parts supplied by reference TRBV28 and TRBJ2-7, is DVKVTQSSRYLVKRTGEKVFLECVQDMDHENMFWYRQDPGLGLRLIYFSYDVKMKEKGDIPEGYSVSREKKERFSLILESASTNQTSMYLCASSLPGLAGGLLSYEQYFGPGTRLTVT.

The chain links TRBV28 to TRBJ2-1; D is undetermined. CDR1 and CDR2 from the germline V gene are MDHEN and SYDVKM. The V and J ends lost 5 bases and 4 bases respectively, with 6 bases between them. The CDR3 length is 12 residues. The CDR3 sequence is CASSPVYNEQFF. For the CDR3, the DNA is TGTGCCAGCAGTCCCGTGTACAATGAGCAGTTCTTC.

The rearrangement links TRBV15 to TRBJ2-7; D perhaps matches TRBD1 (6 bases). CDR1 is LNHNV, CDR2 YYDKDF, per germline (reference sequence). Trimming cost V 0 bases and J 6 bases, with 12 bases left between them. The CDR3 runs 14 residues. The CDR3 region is CATSRDLTGSEQYF. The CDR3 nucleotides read TGTGCCACCAGCAGAGATCTGACAGGTTCCGAGCAGTACTTC.

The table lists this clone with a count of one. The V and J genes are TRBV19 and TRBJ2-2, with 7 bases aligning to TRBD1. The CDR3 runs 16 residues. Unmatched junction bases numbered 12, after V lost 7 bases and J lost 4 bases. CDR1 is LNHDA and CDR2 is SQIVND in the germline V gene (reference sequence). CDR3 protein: CASTPPTGTVTGELFF. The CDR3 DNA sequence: TGTGCCAGTACTCCACCGACAGGGACCGTCACCGGGGAGCTGTTTTTT.

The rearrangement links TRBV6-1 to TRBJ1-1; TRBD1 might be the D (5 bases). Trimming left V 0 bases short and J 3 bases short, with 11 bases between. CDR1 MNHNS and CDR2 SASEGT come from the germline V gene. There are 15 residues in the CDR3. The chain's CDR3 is CASSEATAAYTEAFF. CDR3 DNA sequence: TGTGCCAGCAGTGAAGCGACAGCCGCATACACTGAAGCTTTCTTT.

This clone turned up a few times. CDR3 loop: CASSLRVRDSKLYGYTF. For the CDR3, the DNA is TGTGCCAGCAGCTTACGCGTCAGGGACAGTAAGTTGTATGGCTACACCTTC. The rearrangement uses TRBV7-2 and TRBJ1-2; TRBD1 agrees at 7 bases. The V and J ends lost 2 bases and 5 bases, in that order; junction bases with no gene match: 14. Germline CDR1 and CDR2: SGHTA and FQGNSA. The CDR3 is 17 amino acids. Variable domain in full (rest from reference TRBV7-2 and TRBJ1-2): GAGVSQSPSNKVTEKGKDVELRCDPISGHTALYWYRQSLGQGLEFLIYFQGNSAPDKSGLPSDRFSAERTGGSVSTLTIQRTQQEDSAVYLCASSLRVRDSKLYGYTFGSGTRLTVV.

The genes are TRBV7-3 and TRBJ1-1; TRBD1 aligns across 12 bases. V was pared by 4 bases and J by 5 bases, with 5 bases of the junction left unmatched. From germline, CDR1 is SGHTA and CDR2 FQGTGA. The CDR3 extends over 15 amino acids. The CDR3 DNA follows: TGTGCCAGCAGCTGGGGACAGGGGGCAGGAACTGAAGCTTTCTTT. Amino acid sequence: CASSWGQGAGTEAFF.

CDR3 sequence: CASSIGAGSGEETQYF. In DNA form, the CDR3 reads TGTGCCAGTAGTATAGGGGCAGGCTCAGGGGAAGAGACCCAGTACTTC. V gene TRBV19 combines with J gene TRBJ2-5, with D maybe TRBD1 (6 bases). The V end lost 1 base, the J end lost 3 bases, and 15 bases lay between the germline ends. The CDR3 loop spans 16 amino acids. The germline V gene encodes CDR1 LNHDA and CDR2 SQIVND (reference sequence).

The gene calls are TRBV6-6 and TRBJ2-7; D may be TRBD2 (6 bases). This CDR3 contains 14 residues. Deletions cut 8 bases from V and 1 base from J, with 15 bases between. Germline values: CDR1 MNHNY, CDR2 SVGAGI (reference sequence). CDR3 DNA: TGTGCCAGCGGAGCCTTGGGGAGGTCCTACGAGCAGTACTTC. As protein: CASGALGRSYEQYF.

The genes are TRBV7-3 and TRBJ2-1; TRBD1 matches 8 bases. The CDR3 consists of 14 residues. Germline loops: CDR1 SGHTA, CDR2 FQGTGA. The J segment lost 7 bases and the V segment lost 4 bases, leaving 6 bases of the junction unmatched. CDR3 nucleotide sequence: TGTGCCAGCAGCTCAACAGGGGGAACGAATGAGCAGTTCTTC. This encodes CASSSTGGTNEQFF. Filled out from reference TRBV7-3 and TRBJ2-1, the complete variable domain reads GAGVSQTPSNKVTEKGKYVELRCDPISGHTALYWYRQSLGQGPEFLIYFQGTGAADDSGLPNDRFFAVRPEGSVSTLKIQRTERGDSAVYLCASSSTGGTNEQFFGPGTRLTVL.

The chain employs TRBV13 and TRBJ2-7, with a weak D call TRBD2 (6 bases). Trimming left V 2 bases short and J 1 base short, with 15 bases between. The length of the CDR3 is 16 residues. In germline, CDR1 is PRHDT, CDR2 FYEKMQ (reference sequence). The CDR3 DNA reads TGTGCCAGCAGCTTACGGGGTAGCGGCAATTCCTACGAGCAGTACTTC. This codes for CASSLRGSGNSYEQYF.

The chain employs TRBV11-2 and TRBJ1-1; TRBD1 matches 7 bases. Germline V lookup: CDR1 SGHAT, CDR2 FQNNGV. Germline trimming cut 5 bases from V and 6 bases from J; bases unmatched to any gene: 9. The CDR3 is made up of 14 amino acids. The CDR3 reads CASSLTGLVAEAFF. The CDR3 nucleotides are TGTGCCAGCAGCCTGACAGGGCTGGTAGCTGAAGCTTTCTTT. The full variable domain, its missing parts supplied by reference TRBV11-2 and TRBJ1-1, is EAGVAQSPRYKIIEKRQSVAFWCNPISGHATLYWYQQILGQGPKLLIQFQNNGVVDDSQLPKDRFSAERLKGVDSTLKIQPAKLEDSAVYLCASSLTGLVAEAFFGQGTRLTVV.

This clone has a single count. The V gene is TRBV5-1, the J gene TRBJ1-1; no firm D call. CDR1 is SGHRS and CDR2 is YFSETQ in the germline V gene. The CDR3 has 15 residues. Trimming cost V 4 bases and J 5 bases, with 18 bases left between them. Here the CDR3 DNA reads TGCGCCAGCAGCCCGGACGGCAGCTCGGGGACTGAAGCTTTCTTT. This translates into CASSPDGSSGTEAFF.

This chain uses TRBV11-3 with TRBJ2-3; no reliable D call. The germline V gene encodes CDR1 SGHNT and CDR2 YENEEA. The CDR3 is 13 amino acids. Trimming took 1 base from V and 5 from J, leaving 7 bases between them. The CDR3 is CASSLGARDTQYF. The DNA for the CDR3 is TGTGCCAGCAGCTTAGGGGCACGAGATACGCAGTATTTT.

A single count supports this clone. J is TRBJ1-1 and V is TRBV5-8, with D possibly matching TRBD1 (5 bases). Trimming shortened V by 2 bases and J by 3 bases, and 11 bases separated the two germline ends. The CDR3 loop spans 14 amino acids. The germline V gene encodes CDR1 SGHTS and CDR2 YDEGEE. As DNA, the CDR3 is TGTGCCAGCAGCTTTTTTTTCAGGGACACTGAAGCTTTCTTT. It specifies CASSFFFRDTEAFF.

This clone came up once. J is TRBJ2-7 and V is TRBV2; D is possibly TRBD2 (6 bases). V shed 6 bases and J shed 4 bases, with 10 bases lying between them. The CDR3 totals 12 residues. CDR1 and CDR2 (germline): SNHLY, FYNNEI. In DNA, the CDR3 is TGTGCCAGCAGCCGGGACTTTTACGAGCAGTACTTC. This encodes CASSRDFYEQYF.

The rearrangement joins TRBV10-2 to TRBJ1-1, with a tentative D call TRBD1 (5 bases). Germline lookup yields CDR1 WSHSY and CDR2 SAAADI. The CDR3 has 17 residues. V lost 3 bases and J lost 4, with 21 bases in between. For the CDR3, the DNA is TGCGCCAGCAGTGACCCCCTAAGGGGCGACAGCCCCACTGAAGCTTTCTTT. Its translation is CASSDPLRGDSPTEAFF.

The CDR3 spells CSVEGPGEYTEAFF. Written as DNA, the CDR3 is TGCAGCGTTGAGGGACCGGGGGAGTACACTGAAGCTTTCTTT. V and J are TRBV29-1 and TRBJ1-1; TRBD1 is a possible D gene (5 bases). Between the trimmed V and J ends, which lost 3 bases and 3 bases, there was a span of 14 bases. In germline, CDR1 is SQVTM, CDR2 ANQGSEA. The CDR3 has 14 amino acids.

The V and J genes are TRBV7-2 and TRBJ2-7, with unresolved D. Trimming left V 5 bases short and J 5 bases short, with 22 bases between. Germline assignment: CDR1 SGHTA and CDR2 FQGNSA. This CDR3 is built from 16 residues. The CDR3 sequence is CASSRGLATPSDEQYF. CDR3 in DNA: TGTGCCAGCAGCCGCGGCTTGGCGACGCCTTCGGACGAGCAGTACTTC.

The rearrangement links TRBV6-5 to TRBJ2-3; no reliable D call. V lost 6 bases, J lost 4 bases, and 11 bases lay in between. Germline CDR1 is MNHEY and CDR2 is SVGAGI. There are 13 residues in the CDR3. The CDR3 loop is CASSRDTPDTQYF. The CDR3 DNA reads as TGTGCCAGCAGCCGTGACACCCCAGATACGCAGTATTTT.